This TCR beta chain is drawn from a study of blood T cell repertoires in COVID-19. Background on the study: Researchers got acute and convalescent COVID-19 samples from the United States, Italy and Spain. Sources were T cells, B-cell-depleted T cells, or PBMCs; the material itself was cDNA or gDNA.

Original methodology: How many nucleated cells were present was estimated from reference gene primer amplification. Method: immunoSEQ multiplex PCR; TCRdb's copy keeps in-frame clones and lacks some. V, J and clone size are those of that table, while D and trimming were read from the DNA. The repertoire consists of 75,000 to 90,000 clones, with around 91% occurring once and the leading ten covering roughly 2%. The V gene's germline CDR1 is LGHNA and CDR2 YNFKEQ. CDR3 length: 17 residues. The V and J ends lost 0 bases and 2 bases, in that order; junction bases with no gene match: 6. The sample consisted of peripheral blood. This TCR was recovered from a woman in her fifties or sixties in a cohort sampled during active COVID-19. J is TRBJ2-3 and V is TRBV4-2; TRBD2 agrees at 9 bases. The CDR3 nucleotides read TGTGCCAGCAGCCAAGATCGACTAGCGGACTACACAGATACGCAGTATTTT. Its protein is CASSQDRLADYTDTQYF.